This T cell receptor beta chain came from a study of blood T cell repertoires in COVID-19. Overall study context: Samples representing acute and convalescent COVID-19 were sourced from the United States, Italy and Spain. T cells, B-cell-depleted T cells, or PBMCs provided the cDNA or gDNA that served as material.

The ends were cut back, 0 bases at V and 6 bases at J, with 15 bases in the middle. In germline, CDR1 is SGHTA, CDR2 FQGNSA. CDR3 length: 16 residues. Authors' analysis steps: The authors estimated nucleated cell counts from reference gene primer amplification. The assay was immunoSEQ multiplex PCR, and TCRdb's table has in-frame clones only and misses some. The DNA was the basis for D and trimming; V, J and clone size are from that table. The sample shows just over 150,000 clones, 75% to 85% of them seen only once. The sequenced sample was peripheral blood. This sequence originates from a man aged 60 to 69 with acute or convalescent COVID-19. V and J are TRBV7-2 and TRBJ1-5, with D perhaps TRBD1 (6 bases). The CDR3 reads CASSLAGGRIGQPQHF. The CDR3, as DNA: TGTGCCAGCAGCTTAGCCGGGGGGCGCATTGGTCAGCCCCAGCATTTT.